Following are 20 T cell receptor beta chains from one sample sequenced in a study of blood T cell repertoires in COVID-19. Measured with immunoSEQ multiplex PCR; TCRdb has only the in-frame clones, and not every one. This table has about 210,000 clones, about 86% appearing once. The source material was PBMCs or T cells enriched from blood (not recorded which). These receptors were collected from a woman aged 25 to 39 who had been exposed to COVID-19.

The CDR3 region is CASSSIPGQGAYEQYF. The CDR3 DNA follows: TGCGCCAGCAGTTCCATCCCGGGACAGGGCGCCTACGAGCAGTACTTC. The J gene is TRBJ2-7, the V gene TRBV4-1; 9 nucleotides line up with TRBD1. Germline V CDR1 and CDR2: MGHRA, YSYEKL. V dropped 6 bases and J dropped 2; count of bases not matched to a gene: 11. The CDR3 length is 16 residues.

As for this clone: The same CDR3 arises from other DNA sequences in this sample as well. This chain joins TRBV5-1 and TRBJ1-3; D is possibly TRBD1 (5 bases). Trimming took 4 bases from V and 0 from J, leaving 8 bases between them. Germline V gene data show CDR1 as SGHRS and CDR2 as YFSETQ. CDR3 length equals 14 residues. This CDR3 reads CASSPQGSGNTIYF. The CDR3 coding sequence is TGCGCCAGCAGCCCGCAGGGCTCTGGAAACACCATATATTTT. Combining the CDR3 with reference TRBV5-1 and TRBJ1-3 gives the whole variable domain KAGVTQTPRYLIKTRGQQVTLSCSPISGHRSVSWYQQTPGQGLQFLFEYFSETQRNKGNFPGRFSGRQFSNSRSEMNVSTLELGDSALYLCASSPQGSGNTIYFGEGSWLTVV.

The DNA for the CDR3 is TGTGCCAGCAGTGAACTGGCAGGGGTTAACTATGGCTACACCTTC. It is translated as CASSELAGVNYGYTF. This chain joins TRBV6-1 and TRBJ1-2, with D tentatively TRBD1 (6 bases). The V end was cut by 2 bases, the J end by 1 base, with 11 bases between. The CDR3 consists of 15 residues. Germline V CDR1 and CDR2: MNHNS, SASEGT.

The chain joins TRBV5-1 to TRBJ1-2, with D perhaps matching TRBD1 (6 bases). The V gene lost 3 bases and the J gene lost 8 bases, with 14 bases spanning the gap. The CDR3 is made up of 13 amino acids. CDR1 and CDR2 from the germline V gene are SGHRS and YFSETQ. The CDR3: CASSSPTGTGYTF. CDR3 in DNA: TGCGCCAGCAGCTCACCGACAGGTACGGGCTACACCTTC.

The V and J genes are TRBV4-2 and TRBJ2-7; possibly TRBD2 for D (6 bases). Trimming cost V 0 bases and J 2 bases, with 14 bases left between them. CDR3 length equals 16 residues. Germline CDR1 reads LGHNA; CDR2 reads YNFKEQ. CDR3 nucleotides: TGTGCCAGCAGCCAAGATACCGGGACTGGGACCTACGAGCAGTACTTC. Its protein is CASSQDTGTGTYEQYF.

The chain employs TRBV12-3 or TRBV12-4 and TRBJ1-4, with 8 bases identical to TRBD1. Trimming at V came to 6 bases and at J to 8 bases, leaving 5 bases not matched to a gene. The CDR3 consists of 13 residues. CDR3 sequence (DNA): TGTGCCAGCAGCCCGACAGGGGACGAAAAACTGTTTTTT. Translating gives CASSPTGDEKLFF.

This chain links TRBV7-3 with TRBJ2-2; D remains ambiguous. Between the trimmed V and J ends, which lost 5 bases and 7 bases, there was a span of 14 bases. Germline V lookup: CDR1 SGHTA, CDR2 FQGTGA. The CDR3 length is 14 residues. The CDR3 here is CASSQRSSGGELFF. In nucleotides, the CDR3 is TGTGCCAGCAGCCAACGGTCCTCTGGCGGGGAGCTGTTTTTT.

The chain employs TRBV6-2 or TRBV6-3 and TRBJ2-7, with 12 bases lining up with TRBD1. Looked up from germline, CDR1 is MNHEY and CDR2 is SVGEGT. The J segment lost 0 bases and the V segment lost 1 base, leaving 7 bases of the junction unmatched. The CDR3 consists of 18 residues. The CDR3 region is CASSYLRDRGLGSYEQYF. Written as DNA, the CDR3 is TGTGCCAGCAGTTACTTGAGGGACAGGGGGCTAGGCTCCTACGAGCAGTACTTC.

This rearrangement joins TRBV18 to TRBJ1-2, with 7 nucleotides matching TRBD1. Germline loops: CDR1 KGHSH, CDR2 LQKENI. CDR3 length equals 13 residues. Trimming cost V 8 bases and J 9 bases; bases outside gene matches: 12. The CDR3 coding sequence is TGTGCCAGCGCACAGACAGGGAGCAATCGCTACACCTTC. It translates to CASAQTGSNRYTF.

The chain employs TRBV27 and TRBJ2-7; 9 bases map to TRBD1. With V trimmed by 2 bases and J by 2 bases, 4 bases remained unmatched. In germline, CDR1 is MNHEY, CDR2 SMNVEV (reference sequence). The CDR3 is made up of 15 amino acids. The CDR3 protein is CASSLGGQGAYEQYF. Here the CDR3 DNA reads TGTGCCAGCAGTTTAGGGGGACAGGGCGCCTACGAGCAGTACTTC.

The gene calls are TRBV24-1 and TRBJ1-1; the D gene is possibly TRBD1 (5 bases). The germline gives CDR1 KGHDR, CDR2 SFDVKD. V was trimmed by 2 bases and J by 1 base, leaving 7 bases between them. This CDR3 has 14 amino acids. This CDR3 reads CATSDSDKNTEAFF. DNA for the CDR3: TGTGCCACCAGTGATTCGGACAAGAACACTGAAGCTTTCTTT.

V gene TRBV30 combines with J gene TRBJ1-6; D uncertain. The CDR3 is 16 residues long. Trimming stripped 2 bases from V and 9 bases from J, with 20 bases between. Germline CDR1 reads GTSNPN; CDR2 reads SVGIG (reference sequence). In DNA, the CDR3 is TGTGCCTGGAGTCGGAGCGGGGTCTCCGCAGGTTCACCCCTCCACTTT. It specifies CAWSRSGVSAGSPLHF.

The chain couples TRBV9 to TRBJ2-2; no reliable D call. V was pared by 0 bases and J by 4 bases, with 10 bases between. Germline CDR1 and CDR2: SGDLS and YYNGEE. This CDR3 spans 15 amino acids. The CDR3, as DNA: TGTGCCAGCAGCGTAGCTGCACTTATCACCGGGGAGCTGTTTTTT. This gives the protein CASSVAALITGELFF. Filled out from reference TRBV9 and TRBJ2-2, the complete variable domain reads DSGVTQTPKHLITATGQRVTLRCSPRSGDLSVYWYQQSLDQGLQFLIQYYNGEERAKGNILERFSAQQFPDLHSELNLSSLELGDSALYFCASSVAALITGELFFGEGSRLTVL.

The chain uses TRBV7-6 and TRBJ1-5, with D uncertain. Trimming shortened V by 5 bases and J by 2 bases, and 19 bases separated the two germline ends. The CDR3 extends over 17 amino acids. In germline, CDR1 is SGHVS, CDR2 FNYEAQ. CDR3 DNA sequence: TGTGCCAGCAGCGAATTAGGGCGGGGAGCGGGCAATCAGCCCCAGCATTTT. It translates to CASSELGRGAGNQPQHF.

The chain recombines TRBV12-3 or TRBV12-4 with TRBJ2-1, with D possibly TRBD2 on 6 matching bases. The CDR3 totals 12 residues. Trimming stripped 8 bases from V and 7 bases from J, with 12 bases between. CDR3 nucleotide sequence: TGTGCCAGCCGAGACCGGGAGAATGAGCAGTTCTTC. Residues: CASRDRENEQFF.

The chain has TRBV5-1 and TRBJ1-1; 8 bases match TRBD1. J lost 2 bases, V lost 1 base, and 7 bases had no gene match. This CDR3 has 16 residues. Looked up from germline, CDR1 is SGHRS and CDR2 is YFSETQ. The CDR3 DNA follows: TGCGCCAGCAGCTTGTCGGCCGGGACAGGTAACACTGAAGCTTTCTTT. It is translated as CASSLSAGTGNTEAFF.

The rearrangement joins TRBV5-1 to TRBJ2-7; 11 nucleotides line up with TRBD1. V shed 1 base and J 3 bases; nucleotides not matched to a gene: 6. The CDR3 loop spans 16 amino acids. Germline CDR1 and CDR2: SGHRS and YFSETQ. CDR3 DNA sequence: TGCGCCAGCAGCTTGACCGGGACAGGGGGTATCTACGAGCAGTACTTC. Encoded protein: CASSLTGTGGIYEQYF.

The chain carries TRBV2 and TRBJ2-3; D perhaps matches TRBD2 (5 bases). CDR3 length: 12 amino acids. Germline CDR1 SNHLY, CDR2 FYNNEI. V was cut by 6 bases and J by 4 bases, with 8 bases left in between. CDR3 DNA sequence: TGTGCCAGCAGCAAGGACTCAGATACGCAGTATTTT. As protein: CASSKDSDTQYF.

The CDR3 sequence is CAADRVAEKLFF. The DNA for the CDR3 is TGTGCCGCGGACAGGGTAGCCGAAAAACTGTTTTTT. The V gene is TRBV30, the J gene TRBJ1-4; 8 bases match TRBD1. Germline V gene lookup returns CDR1 GTSNPN and CDR2 SVGIG (reference sequence). The V and J ends lost 8 bases and 8 bases, in that order; junction bases with no gene match: 7. This CDR3 has 12 amino acids.

The chain links TRBV6-5 to TRBJ1-2, with D possibly being TRBD1 (6 bases). The V and J ends lost 6 bases and 8 bases respectively, with 22 bases between them. Germline loops: CDR1 MNHEY, CDR2 SVGAGI. The CDR3 loop spans 15 amino acids. The CDR3 DNA is TGTGCCAGCAGCAGCAGCCCACAGGGAGCGAGGGGCTACACCTTC. As protein: CASSSSPQGARGYTF.